This T cell receptor (beta chain) derives from a study of technical replicates of blood from a few donors. This clone appeared a single time. Clones were sequenced by immunoSEQ multiplex PCR, and TCRdb holds only the in-frame ones, with some missing. The profile shows around 50,000 clones, 90% to 97% of them singletons. The sequenced material came from T cells isolated from PBMCs. The receptor comes from a human donor in good health.

CDR3 protein: CASSVERVRGYTF. CDR3 DNA sequence: TGTGCCAGCAGTGTCGAGAGGGTCCGTGGCTACACCTTC. V gene TRBV6-1 combines with J gene TRBJ1-2; no definite D call. V gave up 4 bases and J gave up 7 bases, with 13 bases separating them. The CDR3 covers 13 residues. Germline CDR1 MNHNS, CDR2 SASEGT.